This is a list of T cell receptor beta chains from one sample in a study of patients and donors after allogeneic stem cell transplantation. TCRdb re-called the RT-PCR reads with MiXCR, one entry per CDR3 protein. Of about 200,000 distinct CDR3 sequences in the sample, roughly two fifths were seen once. Specimen: blood, either unsorted or a sorted T cell fraction (not recorded which). The source of these receptors is a human donor who was either an allogeneic HSCT recipient or a stem cell or donor lymphocyte infusion donor (not recorded which). It is not recorded whose cells these are; they may come from a transplant donor. Both conserved end residues are part of each CDR3.

TRBJ1-5	TRBV12-3/TRBV12-4	CASSLTGRNQPQHF
TRBJ1-6	TRBV27	CASSLGTPNINSPLHF
TRBJ1-1	TRBV24-1	CATSDPLSGTEAFF
TRBJ1-4	TRBV29-1	CSVKDRVANEKLFF
TRBJ2-7	TRBV27	CASSRGQAREYF
TRBJ1-6	TRBV27	CASSPLGTQDSPLHF
TRBJ1-3	TRBV9	CASSAGGGDGNTIYF
TRBJ1-5	TRBV20-1	CSARATSLPGLHSNQPQHF
TRBJ2-1	TRBV10-3	CAISEPLGLANEQFF
TRBJ1-2	TRBV20-1	CSARDTPNYGYTF
TRBJ1-5	TRBV15	CATSRDIGYEWQPQHF
TRBJ1-5	TRBV20-1	CSASEGGNQPQHF
TRBJ2-2	TRBV10-3	CAISGGLENTGELFF
TRBJ1-1	TRBV28	CASSLMGGQRNTEAFF
TRBJ1-1	TRBV3-1	CASSAGTGGTEAFF
TRBJ1-1	TRBV7-2	CASSPEMGVGAFF
TRBJ1-1	TRBV19	CASSRRLGVQGTEAFF
TRBJ1-2	TRBV10-3	CAISESAGGYGYTF
TRBJ2-7	TRBV27	CASSFGPGASPEQYF
TRBJ2-3	TRBV5-1	CASSPGTEDTQYF
TRBJ1-2	TRBV2	CASSERQLSNYGYTF
TRBJ1-6	TRBV12-3/TRBV12-4	CASIHSTGESPLHF
TRBJ1-1	TRBV5-4	CASSSGLTIMNTEAFF
TRBJ2-3	TRBV7-8	CASSESRESMDTQYF
TRBJ2-2	TRBV6-7	CASSYGATRPSGELFF
TRBJ1-6	TRBV10-3	CAISGQRGNNSPLHF
TRBJ2-1	TRBV12-3/TRBV12-4	CASSHPGLAGGPRYNEQFF
TRBJ2-1	TRBV5-1	CASSPLQTGPYNEQFF
TRBJ1-1	TRBV7-8	CASSFNRAGNTEAFF
TRBJ1-2	TRBV5-6	CASSLSPGRDYGYTF
TRBJ2-5	TRBV6-2/TRBV6-3	CASSRDVWSSGQETQYF
TRBJ2-1	TRBV6-5	CASSLQGPFYNEQFF
TRBJ1-2	TRBV27	CASSEVKTGGVYGYTF
TRBJ1-2	TRBV12-3/TRBV12-4	CASSTMGRYGYTF
TRBJ1-2	TRBV14	CASSPRRAANYGYTF
TRBJ1-2	TRBV4-3	CASSRVSTGIYGYTF
TRBJ2-3	TRBV20-1	CTTYRGRPTDTQYF
TRBJ1-5	TRBV7-2	CASSPEFYSNQPQHF
TRBJ2-7	TRBV20-1	CSAREQGIHEQYF
TRBJ1-1	TRBV9	CASSVGGAINTEAFF
TRBJ2-7	TRBV20-1	CSASTPGAQSSYEQYF
TRBJ1-1	TRBV10-3	CAISRRENTEAFF
TRBJ2-5	TRBV12-3/TRBV12-4	CASSPDRGQETQYF
TRBJ2-7	TRBV4-1	CASSQDRRGFEQYF
TRBJ2-3	TRBV12-3/TRBV12-4	CASSWTGSTDTQYF
TRBJ2-1	TRBV27	CASSLVDSYNEQFF
TRBJ1-5	TRBV20-1	CSARDAQGISNQPQHF
TRBJ2-3	TRBV6-5	CASSYSLAGISTDTQYF